In its sample, the clone carrying this TCR beta chain was seen once. V was cut by 2 bases and J by 3 bases, with 10 bases left in between. This CDR3 is 14 amino acids long. CDR1 is LGHNA and CDR2 is YNFKEQ in the germline V gene. No glioblastoma patient carried an isocitrate dehydrogenase mutation. The entry originates in a study of glioma-infiltrating T cells after dendritic cell vaccination. The repertoire was sequenced with immunoSEQ multiplex PCR; TCRdb's copy has only in-frame clones and lacks some. This table holds around 58,000 clones, 80% to 85% found once. Material: blood, obtained before dendritic cell vaccination. The V call is TRBV4-2, the J call TRBJ1-1; the D is unclear. The receptor comes from a human donor with glioblastoma. CDR3 amino acids: CASSQPTEYTEAFF. The CDR3 DNA is TGTGCCAGCAGCCAACCCACAGAGTACACTGAAGCTTTCTTT.